What follows describes a single TCR beta chain. Its specificity is not known. The record originates from a study of OX40 agonist ivuxolimab in advanced cancers. About the study: At 65% to 85% male, the cohort had a mean age of around 56 years, ranging from roughly 20 to 85. General study results and limits: Antigen targets of the expanded peripheral T cells went undetermined.

The repertoire was sequenced with immunoSEQ multiplex PCR; TCRdb's copy has only in-frame clones and lacks some. The top ten clones hold 0.7% to 0.9% of a sample with approximately 100,000 clones, about 90% of them seen once. CDR3 length: 13 amino acids. Germline CDR1 SNHLY, CDR2 FYNNEI. Deletions cut 7 bases from V and 5 bases from J, with 12 bases between. Blood was sampled at baseline, cycle 4 day 1, and cycle 7 day 1. This TCR derives from an adult with an advanced solid tumor such as melanoma, head and neck, liver or kidney cancer. Sequenced material: CD4+ or CD8+ T cells sorted from blood, taken in a trial of the OX40 agonist ivuxolimab. The J gene is TRBJ1-5, the V gene TRBV2; no firm D call. The CDR3 spells CASKGSGDQPQHF. The CDR3 bases are TGTGCCAGCAAGGGTTCCGGGGATCAGCCCCAGCATTTT.